What follows are 8 T cell receptor beta chains derived from one specimen sequenced in a study of early T cells in non-severe SARS-CoV-2 infection. TCRdb passed the 5' RACE reads through MiXCR, listing each CDR3 protein once. The data contain 43,000 or so distinct CDR3 sequences, roughly 7% of them singletons. Sequenced input: whole blood. Receptors were obtained from an adult who was a healthcare worker with PCR-confirmed SARS-CoV-2 infection or an uninfected control (not recorded which).

The chain employs TRBV24-1 and TRBJ2-4; no reliable D call. The CDR3 is 15 amino acids. Germline V gene lookup returns CDR1 KGHDR and CDR2 SFDVKD. V was shortened by 1 base and J by 5 bases, with 11 bases between the two germline ends. The CDR3 DNA sequence: TGTGCCACCAGTGATTTAAGTAGTGGGGAAAACATTCAGTACTTC. Protein product: CATSDLSSGENIQYF.

This clonotype was picked up many times. The V and J genes are TRBV29-1 and TRBJ1-1; maybe TRBD1 (5 bases). The CDR3 has 11 residues. Germline CDR1 is SQVTM and CDR2 is ANQGSEA. V was cut by 7 bases and J by 1 base, with 7 bases left in between. CDR3 sequence: CSGGENTEAFF. The CDR3 DNA reads TGCAGCGGGGGGGAGAACACTGAAGCTTTCTTT.

The chain combines TRBV5-1 with TRBJ2-7, with 13 bases lining up with TRBD2. J gave up 2 bases and V 0 bases, and 5 bases lay outside the gene matches. This CDR3 contains 17 residues. The germline V gene has CDR1 SGHRS and CDR2 YFSETQ. The CDR3 DNA follows: TGCGCCAGCAGCTTGGGGAGGACTAGCGGGGGACCCTACGAGCAGTACTTC. Its translation: CASSLGRTSGGPYEQYF.

The chain joins TRBV4-3 to TRBJ1-3; D not resolved. Trimming removed 6 bases at V and 2 bases at J, with 14 bases between. Looked up from germline, CDR1 is LGHNA and CDR2 is YSLEER. The CDR3 consists of 15 residues. In nucleotides, the CDR3 is TGCGCCAGCAGTCCTGACGGGTTCCCTGGAAACACCATATATTTT. Translation gives CASSPDGFPGNTIYF.

This clonotype was recorded at least ten times. The chain is built from TRBV4-3 and TRBJ2-2; TRBD2 might be the D (5 bases). The V gene lost 1 base and the J gene lost 5 bases, with 17 bases spanning the gap. Germline CDR1 reads LGHNA; CDR2 reads YSLEER. CDR3 size: 17 residues. CDR3 protein: CASSQARAGVGTGELFF. In nucleotides, the CDR3 is TGCGCCAGCAGCCAAGCTAGGGCCGGGGTAGGGACCGGGGAGCTGTTTTTT.

The chain has TRBV11-3 and TRBJ1-6, with TRBD1 matching 7 bases. Germline lookup yields CDR1 SGHNT and CDR2 YENEEA. V lost 5 bases, J lost 0 bases, and 10 bases stayed unmatched. This CDR3 contains 18 residues. The CDR3 nucleotides are TGTGCCAGCAGCCTGAGGACAGGCCCGAGCTCCTATAATTCACCCCTCCACTTT. Translated, it gives CASSLRTGPSSYNSPLHF.

In its sample, this clonotype was seen a few times. CDR3 residues: CASNLGLNTEAFF. CDR3 bases: TGTGCCAGCAACCTAGGCCTGAACACTGAAGCTTTCTTT. This chain links TRBV7-2 with TRBJ1-1, with D uncertain. Germline loops: CDR1 SGHTA, CDR2 FQGNSA. The CDR3 is made up of 13 amino acids. Trimming shortened V by 7 bases and J by 0 bases, and 9 bases separated the two germline ends.

This clonotype was observed at least ten times. CDR3 loop: CASSLGVSPNEKLFF. CDR3 nucleotide sequence: TGTGCCAGCAGCTTAGGTGTCAGTCCTAATGAAAAACTGTTTTTT. The chain carries TRBV7-6 and TRBJ1-4; D unclear. Trimming took 1 base from V and 3 from J, leaving 9 bases between them. The CDR3 has 15 amino acids. In germline, CDR1 is SGHVS, CDR2 FNYEAQ.